The T cell receptor (beta chain) under discussion was sequenced for a study of blood T cell repertoires in COVID-19. Study details: Both acute and convalescent COVID-19 samples were obtained from the United States, Italy and Spain. Sources were T cells, B-cell-depleted T cells, or PBMCs; the material itself was cDNA or gDNA.

Original analysis: Estimation of nucleated cell counts was performed using reference gene primer amplification. Profiled with immunoSEQ multiplex PCR; TCRdb holds only in-frame clones, not every one. V, J and clone size were drawn from that table, and D and trimming were deduced from the DNA. Of hundreds of thousands of clones listed, over 75% were seen once; the top ten hold 7.5% to 9%. V lost 7 bases, J lost 5 bases, and 6 bases stayed unmatched. Germline values: CDR1 LNHDA, CDR2 SQIVND (reference sequence). The CDR3 length is 13 residues. The TCR sequence derives from a human donor in a cohort sampled during active COVID-19. Sequenced material: peripheral blood. The chain employs TRBV19 and TRBJ2-7, with TRBD1 matching over 9 bases. The CDR3 reads CASTAGQGHEQYF. CDR3 in DNA: TGTGCCAGTACCGCGGGACAGGGTCACGAGCAGTACTTC.